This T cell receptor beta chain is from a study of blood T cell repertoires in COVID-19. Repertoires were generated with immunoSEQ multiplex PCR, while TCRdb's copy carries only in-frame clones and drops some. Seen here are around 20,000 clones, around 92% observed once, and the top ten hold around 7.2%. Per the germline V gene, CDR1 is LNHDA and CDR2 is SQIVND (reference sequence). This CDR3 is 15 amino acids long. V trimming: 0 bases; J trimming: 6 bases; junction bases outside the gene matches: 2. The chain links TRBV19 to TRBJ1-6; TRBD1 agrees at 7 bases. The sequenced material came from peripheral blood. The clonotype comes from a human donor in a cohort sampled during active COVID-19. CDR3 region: CASSIDGTVNSPLHF. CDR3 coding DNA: TGTGCCAGTAGTATAGATGGGACAGTTAATTCACCCCTCCACTTT.